Each of the 5 T cell receptor beta chains below was sequenced from the same sample in a study of vaccination and CD4 T cells after COVID-19. The Oncomine TCR Beta short-read assay generated sequence data from the DNA of cultured CD4+ T cells. TCRdb ran MiXCR on the PCR reads and lists one entry per CDR3 protein. The table has some 20,000 distinct CDR3 sequences, over 60% seen once. Specified treatment: roughly 10-day PBMC culture with coronavirus spike peptide pools or control peptides (ViraFEST assay). These TCRs are of unknown antigen specificity. The source material was CD4+ T cells from blood, cultured in vitro. Every receptor here comes from a human donor who had recovered from COVID-19.

The chain combines TRBV7-2 with TRBJ2-2; D remains ambiguous. Germline values: CDR1 SGHTA, CDR2 FQGNSA. V was pared by 4 bases and J by 4 bases, with 7 bases between. The CDR3 is 13 amino acids. CDR3 DNA: TGTGCCAGCAGCTACTATGCCACCGGGGAGCTGTTTTTT. Residues: CASSYYATGELFF.

The genes are TRBV19 and TRBJ1-6, with 8 bases that match TRBD1. This CDR3 is built from 18 residues. After removal of 6 bases from V and 9 bases from J, the junction contained 19 bases not matched to a gene. CDR1 is LNHDA, CDR2 SQIVND, per germline (reference sequence). The CDR3 spells CASRPPGQANFGASPLHF. The DNA for the CDR3 is TGTGCCAGTAGGCCTCCGGGACAGGCTAATTTTGGTGCTTCACCCCTCCACTTT.

The J gene is TRBJ1-5, the V gene TRBV6-1; D is undetermined. There are 13 residues in the CDR3. Germline V lookup: CDR1 MNHNS, CDR2 SASEGT. Trimming stripped 6 bases from V and 4 bases from J, with 10 bases between. The CDR3 region has the DNA TGTGCCAGCAGCCGAACCCAGAATCAGCCCCAGCATTTT. This codes for CASSRTQNQPQHF.

The rearrangement joins TRBV30 to TRBJ1-5; D is undetermined. The length of the CDR3 is 14 residues. V was trimmed by 2 bases and J by 0 bases, leaving 8 bases between them. Germline V gives CDR1 GTSNPN, CDR2 SVGIG (reference sequence). Written as DNA, the CDR3 is TGTGCCTGGAGTAGAGAAACTAGCAATCAGCCCCAGCATTTT. Its translation: CAWSRETSNQPQHF.

The chain uses TRBV28 and TRBJ1-5; 8 bases are a match to TRBD1. Per the germline V gene, CDR1 is MDHEN and CDR2 is SYDVKM. After removal of 8 bases from V and 0 bases from J, the junction contained 12 bases not matched to a gene. This CDR3 spans 17 amino acids. Here the CDR3 DNA reads TGTGCCAGCCTTCGCGGGACAGGCTTTTATAGCAATCAGCCCCAGCATTTT. It is translated as CASLRGTGFYSNQPQHF.